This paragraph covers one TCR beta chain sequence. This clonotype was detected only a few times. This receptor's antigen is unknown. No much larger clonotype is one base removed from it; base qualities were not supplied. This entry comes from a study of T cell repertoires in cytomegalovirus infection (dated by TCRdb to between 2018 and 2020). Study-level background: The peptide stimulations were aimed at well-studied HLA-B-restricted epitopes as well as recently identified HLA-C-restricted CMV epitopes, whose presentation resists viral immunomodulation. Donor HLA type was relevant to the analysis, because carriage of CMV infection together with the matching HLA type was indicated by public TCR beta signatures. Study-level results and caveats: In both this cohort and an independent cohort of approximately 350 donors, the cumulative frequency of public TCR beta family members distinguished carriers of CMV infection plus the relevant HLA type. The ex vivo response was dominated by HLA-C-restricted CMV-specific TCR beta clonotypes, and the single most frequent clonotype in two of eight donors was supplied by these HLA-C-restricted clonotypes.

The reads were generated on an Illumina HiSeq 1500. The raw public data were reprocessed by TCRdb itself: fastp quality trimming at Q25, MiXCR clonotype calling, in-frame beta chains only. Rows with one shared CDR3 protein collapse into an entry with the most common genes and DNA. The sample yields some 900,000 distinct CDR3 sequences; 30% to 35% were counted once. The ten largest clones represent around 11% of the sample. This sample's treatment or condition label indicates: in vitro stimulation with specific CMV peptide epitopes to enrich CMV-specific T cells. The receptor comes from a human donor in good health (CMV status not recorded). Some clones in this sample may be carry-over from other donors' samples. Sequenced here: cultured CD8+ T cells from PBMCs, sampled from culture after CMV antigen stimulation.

The DNA sequence is given as TGTGCCAGCAGTGAAGAGGCAGGGGAAGAAAAACTGTTTTTT. Its amino acids are CASSEEAGEEKLFF. The chain was built from TRBV6-1 and TRBJ1-4; perhaps TRBD1 is the D gene, with 6 bases matching. V is shortened by 1 base, J by 8 bases, and the region joining them spans 11 bases. The CDR3 covers 14 residues, taking in both the cysteine and the phenylalanine. The kept DNA is CDR3 alone, 42 bases in frame from the first base. The germline V gene yields MNHNS for CDR1 and SASEGT for CDR2.